These 3 T cell receptor beta chains were all obtained from the same sample, sequenced in a study of response to subunit inactivated influenza vaccine. Each CDR3 protein gets one entry after TCRdb re-called the RT-PCR reads with MiXCR. The sample consists of approximately 530,000 distinct CDR3 sequences, approximately 7.6% of them appearing once. Here the sequenced sample was PBMCs from blood, taken roughly 24 months after vaccination. These receptor sequences come from a man aged 45 to 75 who received an inactivated influenza vaccine.

J is TRBJ2-5 and V is TRBV29-1; 9 bases align to TRBD2. The CDR3 runs 15 residues. V was clipped by 4 bases and J by 1 base; unmatched bases: 7. Germline V gene lookup returns CDR1 SQVTM and CDR2 ANQGSEA. CDR3 nucleotide sequence: TGCAGCGTTGCCCCGCTAGCGGGGAGCCAAGAGACCCAGTACTTC. Its protein is CSVAPLAGSQETQYF. Full variable domain (outside the CDR3, taken from reference TRBV29-1 and TRBJ2-5): SAVISQKPSRDICQRGTSLTIQCQVDSQVTMMFWYRQQPGQSLTLIATANQGSEATYESGFVIDKFPISRPNLTFSTLTVSNMSPEDSSIYLCSVAPLAGSQETQYFGPGTRLLVL.

This clonotype was observed a few times. J is TRBJ2-2 and V is TRBV12-3 or TRBV12-4, with 11 bases that match TRBD2. The CDR3 is 15 residues long. The ends lost 6 bases at V and 5 bases at J; junction bases unmatched: 5. For the CDR3, the DNA is TGTGCCAGCAGACGTTCTAGCGGGGGGACCGGGGAGCTGTTTTTT. As protein: CASRRSSGGTGELFF.

This clonotype was found many times. The chain links TRBV7-9 to TRBJ2-1; 11 nucleotides line up with TRBD2. The CDR3 consists of 17 residues. V was pared by 5 bases and J by 4 bases, with 10 bases of the junction left unmatched. Germline-derived CDR1 and CDR2 are SEHNR and FQNEAQ (reference sequence). As DNA, the CDR3 is TGTGCCAGCAGCCCAAACCCCGGGACTAGCGGTTACAATGAGCAGTTCTTC. Its translation: CASSPNPGTSGYNEQFF. Filled out from reference TRBV7-9 and TRBJ2-1, the complete variable domain reads DTGVSQNPRHKITKRGQNVTFRCDPISEHNRLYWYRQTLGQGPEFLTYFQNEAQLEKSRLLSDRFSAERPKGSFSTLEIQRTEQGDSAMYLCASSPNPGTSGYNEQFFGPGTRLTVL.